There are a few counts of the clone carrying this TCR beta chain. With V trimmed by 7 bases and J by 7 bases, 10 bases remained unmatched. The CDR3 consists of 14 residues. CDR1 is SGHNT, CDR2 YENEEA, per germline. This record belongs to a study of blood T cell repertoires in COVID-19. Across the whole study: Donors in the United States, Italy and Spain gave samples during acute or convalescent COVID-19.

Per the authors' pipeline: How many nucleated cells were present was estimated from reference gene primer amplification. Produced via immunoSEQ multiplex PCR; TCRdb's table is partial and in-frame only. For V, J and clone size, that table is used; D and trimming come from the DNA. In the table there are 250,000 to 300,000 clones, 80% to 90% of which are singletons. The sequenced sample consisted of peripheral blood. The clonotype was recovered from a woman in her 70s with COVID-19, enrolled during active disease. The chain joins TRBV11-3 to TRBJ2-1; 7 bases are shared with TRBD1. This chain's CDR3 is CASNSGGRFNEQFF. The CDR3 nucleotides read TGTGCCAGCAATTCAGGGGGACGGTTTAATGAGCAGTTCTTC.